The 21 T cell receptor beta chains below all came from one sample that was sequenced in a study of blood T cell repertoires in COVID-19. Only in-frame clones appear in the TCRdb table, and some are missing; sequencing was by immunoSEQ multiplex PCR. The table has approximately 300,000 clones, about 90% seen once. The sample taken for sequencing was PBMCs or T cells enriched from blood (not recorded which). The receptor set was obtained from a woman in her twenties or thirties who had recovered from COVID-19.

The rearrangement uses TRBV6-2 or TRBV6-3 and TRBJ1-1; D unclear. CDR3 length equals 11 residues. Trimming stripped 6 bases from V and 6 bases from J, with 8 bases between. Germline V gene sequence: CDR1 MNHEY, CDR2 SVGEGT. The CDR3 DNA reads as TGTGCCAGCAGCCGCGCCCCTGAAGCTTTCTTT. Its translation is CASSRAPEAFF.

This chain uses TRBV11-2 with TRBJ2-3, with 8 bases matching TRBD2. The V segment lost 5 bases and the J segment 6 bases; nucleotides outside the gene matches: 1. CDR1 is SGHAT and CDR2 is FQNNGV in the germline V gene. CDR3 length equals 12 residues. CDR3: CASSRGGDTQYF. CDR3 nucleotide sequence: TGTGCCAGCAGCCGGGGGGGGGATACGCAGTATTTT.

This clone was seen more than once but under ten times. The chain joins TRBV4-1 to TRBJ1-5, with D perhaps matching TRBD1 (5 bases). The ends were cut back, 4 bases at V and 4 bases at J, with 20 bases in the middle. Germline assignment: CDR1 MGHRA and CDR2 YSYEKL. This CDR3 contains 17 residues. This CDR3 is CASSPGFLGGGNQPQHF. In nucleotides, the CDR3 is TGCGCCAGCAGCCCCGGTTTTTTGGGGGGAGGGAATCAGCCCCAGCATTTT.

The chain is built from TRBV6-5 and TRBJ1-1, with a possible D match to TRBD1 (5 bases). The CDR3 covers 13 residues. The germline CDR1 and CDR2 sequences are MNHEY and SVGAGI. The germline V and J ends were trimmed by 6 bases and 1 base, with 9 bases remaining between them. Written as DNA, the CDR3 is TGTGCCAGCAGACAGGATCCGAACACTGAAGCTTTCTTT. As protein: CASRQDPNTEAFF.

V and J are TRBV30 and TRBJ2-1, with D maybe TRBD2 (5 bases). Trimming removed 5 bases from V and 2 bases from J, with 10 bases in between. Germline V gives CDR1 GTSNPN, CDR2 SVGIG (reference sequence). The CDR3 runs 13 residues. Written as DNA, the CDR3 is TGTGCCTGGTCGGGGAGCGCCTACAATGAGCAGTTCTTC. This gives the protein CAWSGSAYNEQFF.

The CDR3 protein is CASSQGWVGQPQHF. CDR3 bases: TGTGCCAGCAGCCAGGGCTGGGTCGGTCAGCCCCAGCATTTT. This chain joins TRBV3-1 (or the pseudogene TRBV3-2) and TRBJ1-5; D remains ambiguous. Per the germline V gene, CDR1 is LGHDT and CDR2 is YNNKEL (reference sequence). V was cut by 3 bases and J by 6 bases, with 12 bases left in between. This CDR3 comprises 14 residues.

The CDR3 region is CASSAGGFGGYTF. For the CDR3, the DNA is TGTGCCAGCAGCGCAGGGGGCTTCGGTGGCTACACCTTC. The gene calls are TRBV9 and TRBJ1-2, with 8 nucleotides matching TRBD1. Germline V gene data show CDR1 as SGDLS and CDR2 as YYNGEE. CDR3 length: 13 amino acids. The V gene end was trimmed by 3 bases and the J gene end by 7 bases; junction bases not matched to a gene: 5. Together with reference TRBV9 and TRBJ1-2, the CDR3 gives the full variable domain: DSGVTQTPKHLITATGQRVTLRCSPRSGDLSVYWYQQSLDQGLQFLIQYYNGEERAKGNILERFSAQQFPDLHSELNLSSLELGDSALYFCASSAGGFGGYTFGSGTRLTVV.

V gene TRBV19 combines with J gene TRBJ1-6; TRBD1 matches 7 bases. After removal of 7 bases from V and 8 bases from J, the junction contained 5 bases not matched to a gene. CDR1 is LNHDA and CDR2 is SQIVND in the germline V gene (reference sequence). The CDR3 is 13 amino acids. CDR3 protein: CASMGTVHSPLHF. CDR3 coding DNA: TGTGCCAGTATGGGGACAGTGCATTCACCCCTCCACTTT.

The chain is built from TRBV7-9 and TRBJ1-1; D remains ambiguous. V dropped 6 bases and J dropped 3 bases, with 14 bases sitting between them. The germline gives CDR1 SEHNR, CDR2 FQNEAQ (reference sequence). This CDR3 has 14 amino acids. CDR3 loop: CASRPVGRYTEAFF. In DNA, the CDR3 is TGTGCCAGCAGACCTGTGGGCCGATACACTGAAGCTTTCTTT. Full variable domain (outside the CDR3, taken from reference TRBV7-9 and TRBJ1-1): DTGVSQNPRHKITKRGQNVTFRCDPISEHNRLYWYRQTLGQGPEFLTYFQNEAQLEKSRLLSDRFSAERPKGSFSTLEIQRTEQGDSAMYLCASRPVGRYTEAFFGQGTRLTVV.

The rearrangement links TRBV6-5 to TRBJ1-2, with a weak D call TRBD1 (6 bases). V lost 7 bases, J lost 6 bases, and 9 bases lay in between. The CDR3 contains 11 residues. The germline V gene encodes CDR1 MNHEY and CDR2 SVGAGI. The CDR3 is CASKGQHGYTF. CDR3 DNA: TGTGCCAGCAAGGGACAACATGGCTACACCTTC.

The chain has TRBV9 and TRBJ1-6, with 8 bases that match TRBD1. The CDR3 extends over 14 amino acids. The V gene's germline CDR1 is SGDLS and CDR2 YYNGEE. V gave up 5 bases and J gave up 9 bases; unmatched junction bases: 7. The CDR3 DNA sequence: TGTGCCAGCAGTGAGACCCAGGGGGCTTCACCCCTCCACTTT. Protein: CASSETQGASPLHF.

This clone was counted once. This chain uses TRBV5-4 with TRBJ2-7; a weak D match, TRBD1 (6 bases). From germline, CDR1 is SGHNT and CDR2 YYREEE (reference sequence). V dropped 0 bases and J dropped 3 bases, with 10 bases sitting between them. CDR3 length: 14 amino acids. Here the CDR3 DNA reads TGTGCCAGCAGCTTGGGGACAGAACGCTACGAGCAGTACTTC. Translation gives CASSLGTERYEQYF.

This chain uses TRBV9 with TRBJ2-1; TRBD1 might be the D (6 bases). The CDR3 is 15 residues long. In germline, CDR1 is SGDLS, CDR2 YYNGEE. The ends were cut back, 1 base at V and 4 bases at J, with 12 bases in the middle. CDR3 residues: CASSVIGGRYNEQFF. Here the CDR3 DNA reads TGTGCCAGCAGCGTAATAGGGGGTCGTTACAATGAGCAGTTCTTC. The variable domain in full, with the rest retrieved from reference TRBV9 and TRBJ2-1, is DSGVTQTPKHLITATGQRVTLRCSPRSGDLSVYWYQQSLDQGLQFLIQYYNGEERAKGNILERFSAQQFPDLHSELNLSSLELGDSALYFCASSVIGGRYNEQFFGPGTRLTVL.

The CDR3 sequence: CASRIGADYGYTF. The CDR3 coding sequence is TGTGCCAGCAGGATAGGGGCAGACTATGGCTACACCTTC. V gene TRBV7-2 combines with J gene TRBJ1-2; perhaps TRBD1 as D (5 bases). The germline gives CDR1 SGHTA, CDR2 FQGNSA. The CDR3 sequence is 13 residues long. V was pared by 6 bases and J by 3 bases, with 11 bases between.

The chain has TRBV19 and TRBJ1-1; D is perhaps TRBD1 (6 bases). The CDR3 sequence is 13 residues long. V was cut by 8 bases and J by 4 bases, with 14 bases left in between. Germline CDR1 reads LNHDA; CDR2 reads SQIVND (reference sequence). In DNA, the CDR3 is TGTGCCAGTGGAACAGGGACGGGCACTGAAGCTTTCTTT. Translated, it gives CASGTGTGTEAFF. Complete variable domain (other parts from reference TRBV19 and TRBJ1-1): DGGITQSPKYLFRKEGQNVTLSCEQNLNHDAMYWYRQDPGQGLRLIYYSQIVNDFQKGDIAEGYSVSREKKESFPLTVTSAQKNPTAFYLCASGTGTGTEAFFGQGTRLTVV.

This sequence joins TRBV4-2 and TRBJ1-1; D gene unclear. CDR3 length: 14 residues. The germline V gene encodes CDR1 LGHNA and CDR2 YNFKEQ. V gave up 3 bases and J gave up 1 base, with 9 bases separating them. The CDR3 here is CASSQEVQNTEAFF. Written as DNA, the CDR3 is TGTGCCAGCAGCCAGGAGGTGCAGAACACTGAAGCTTTCTTT.

This clone was recorded once. This rearrangement joins TRBV27 to TRBJ1-2; 8 bases match TRBD1. CDR1 MNHEY and CDR2 SMNVEV come from the germline V gene (reference sequence). The V and J ends lost 1 base and 8 bases, in that order; junction bases with no gene match: 9. The CDR3 totals 15 residues. The CDR3 sequence is CASSLFTGGFEGYTF. The CDR3 DNA reads TGTGCCAGCAGTTTATTTACAGGGGGATTCGAGGGCTACACCTTC.

The rearrangement uses TRBV30 and TRBJ2-1, with TRBD1 identical over 9 bases. The CDR3 covers 15 residues. V was pared by 0 bases and J by 7 bases, with 7 bases of the junction left unmatched. Germline V lookup: CDR1 GTSNPN, CDR2 SVGIG (reference sequence). Here the CDR3 reads CAWSVQGTGLNEQFF. CDR3 DNA: TGTGCCTGGAGTGTACAGGGGACAGGGTTAAATGAGCAGTTCTTC.

The chain links TRBV2 to TRBJ2-2; 7 bases are a match to TRBD1. The V and J ends lost 5 bases and 0 bases, in that order; junction bases with no gene match: 9. This CDR3 spans 17 amino acids. Germline V gives CDR1 SNHLY, CDR2 FYNNEI. The CDR3 nucleotides are TGTGCCAGCAGTCGCCTCGGCGACAGGGCGAACACCGGGGAGCTGTTTTTT. Translating it yields CASSRLGDRANTGELFF.

The chain joins TRBV4-3 to TRBJ2-3; no clear D gene. Looked up from germline, CDR1 is LGHNA and CDR2 is YSLEER. V was clipped by 0 bases and J by 1 base, with 14 bases between them. The CDR3 has 17 amino acids. As DNA, the CDR3 is TGCGCCAGCAGCCAAGATGGCTGGGCAGCCCGCACAGATACGCAGTATTTT. It yields the protein CASSQDGWAARTDTQYF.

About this clone itself: The sample has other DNA sequences that encode this CDR3 too. V usage is TRBV5-4 and J usage is TRBJ1-4; D is perhaps TRBD1 (6 bases). CDR1 is SGHNT and CDR2 is YYREEE in the germline V gene (reference sequence). V lost 0 bases, J lost 6 bases, and 6 bases lay in between. This CDR3 region has 13 residues. The CDR3 here is CASSLDRDEKLFF. The CDR3 DNA sequence: TGTGCCAGCAGCTTGGACAGGGATGAAAAACTGTTTTTT. The full variable domain, rest sourced from reference TRBV5-4 and TRBJ1-4, is ETGVTQSPTHLIKTRGQQVTLRCSSQSGHNTVSWYQQALGQGPQFIFQYYREEENGRGNFPPRFSGLQFPNYSSELNVNALELDDSALYLCASSLDRDEKLFFGSGTQLSVL.